The 19 T cell receptor beta chains below all came from one sample that was sequenced in a study of neurological immune-mediated disorders. Via MiXCR, TCRdb re-called the 5' RACE reads, giving one row per CDR3 protein. This table has under 70,000 distinct CDR3 sequences, roughly 3.5% appearing once. Sequencing used PBMCs. The source is a woman younger than 45 with multiple sclerosis.

In its sample, this clonotype was seen many times. The CDR3 bases are TGTGCCAGCAGGACTAGCGGTGATACGCAGTATTTT. Translated: CASRTSGDTQYF. V and J are TRBV5-6 and TRBJ2-3; 9 positions match TRBD2. The germline V gene encodes CDR1 SGHDT and CDR2 YYEEEE. CDR3 length equals 12 residues. Unmatched junction bases numbered 1, after V lost 5 bases and J lost 6 bases. Full variable domain (rest looked up from reference TRBV5-6 and TRBJ2-3): DAGVTQSPTHLIKTRGQQVTLRCSPKSGHDTVSWYQQALGQGPQFIFQYYEEEERQRGNFPDRFSGHQFPNYSSELNVNALLLGDSALYLCASRTSGDTQYFGPGTRLTVL.

This clonotype has more than one count but fewer than ten. The rearrangement joins TRBV20-1 to TRBJ2-6; D call uncertain. Germline CDR1 DFQATT, CDR2 SNEGSKA (reference sequence). The CDR3 spans 15 residues. V was shortened by 5 bases and J by 1 base, with 12 bases between the two germline ends. The CDR3: CSALGLGSGANVLTF. DNA of the CDR3: TGCAGTGCTCTGGGGTTGGGATCTGGGGCCAACGTCCTGACTTTC.

This clonotype was observed at least ten times. The V gene is TRBV27, the J gene TRBJ2-7; D perhaps matches TRBD1 (5 bases). The CDR3 covers 12 residues. CDR1 and CDR2 from the germline V gene are MNHEY and SMNVEV (reference sequence). Deletions cut 4 bases from V and 9 bases from J, with 13 bases between. The CDR3 DNA reads as TGTGCCAGCAGTTACCCCAGGGTTCTGCAGTACTTC. Encoded protein: CASSYPRVLQYF.

This clonotype was observed many times. The chain couples TRBV5-1 to TRBJ2-7, with D uncertain. V lost 2 bases and J 0 bases, leaving 12 bases between the germline ends. The CDR3 consists of 15 residues. From germline, CDR1 is SGHRS and CDR2 YFSETQ. This CDR3 is CASSLGPKSSYEQYF. The CDR3 DNA is TGCGCCAGCAGCTTAGGACCGAAGAGCTCCTACGAGCAGTACTTC.

This clonotype was found many times. The chain employs TRBV28 and TRBJ2-1; perhaps D is TRBD1 or TRBD2 (6 bases each). Trimming took 2 bases from V and 5 from J, leaving 16 bases between them. The CDR3 loop spans 16 amino acids. Germline-derived CDR1 and CDR2 are MDHEN and SYDVKM. Here the CDR3 reads CASSLGFGGGHNEQFF. CDR3 DNA sequence: TGTGCCAGCAGTTTAGGTTTCGGGGGCGGCCACAATGAGCAGTTCTTC.

This clonotype was counted many times. The gene calls are TRBV20-1 and TRBJ2-7; D is unclear. Germline assignment: CDR1 DFQATT and CDR2 SNEGSKA (reference sequence). V lost 0 bases, J lost 6 bases, and 21 bases lay in between. There are 16 residues in the CDR3. The CDR3 coding sequence is TGCAGTGCTAGAGATCCAAACAAGTTAATGGAAGGCGAGCAGTACTTC. Translating it yields CSARDPNKLMEGEQYF.

Worth noting for this clonotype: A single base separates this from a much larger clone, so it may be a read error. The chain has TRBV5-1 and TRBJ2-1; D uncertain. The CDR3 loop spans 14 amino acids. Germline V lookup: CDR1 SGHRS, CDR2 YFSETQ. V gave up 0 bases and J gave up 3 bases, with 7 bases separating them. The DNA of the CDR3 is TGCGCCAGCAGCTTGGGAAAGATCTACAATGAGCAGTTCTTC. Protein product: CASSLGKIYNEQFF.

Ten or more counts support this clonotype. J is TRBJ2-7 and V is TRBV2; D is undetermined. V was trimmed by 6 bases and J by 4 bases, leaving 13 bases between them. Germline CDR1 SNHLY, CDR2 FYNNEI. CDR3 length equals 13 residues. CDR3 amino acids: CASSQLTEYEQYF. Written as DNA, the CDR3 is TGTGCCAGCAGCCAATTAACGGAATACGAGCAGTACTTC.

This clonotype was observed many times. The rearrangement links TRBV20-1 to TRBJ1-5; D remains unclear. This CDR3 region has 14 residues. Between the trimmed V and J ends, which lost 5 bases and 0 bases, there was a span of 11 bases. Germline V CDR1 and CDR2: DFQATT, SNEGSKA (reference sequence). CDR3 DNA sequence: TGCAGTGCTGCCCCTGGTCTTAGCAATCAGCCCCAGCATTTT. Translating gives CSAAPGLSNQPQHF.

Worth noting for this clonotype: A much larger clone is a single base away; this may be a read error. The genes are TRBV24-1 and TRBJ2-2; D is unclear. CDR1 and CDR2 (germline): KGHDR, SFDVKD. V was shortened by 3 bases and J by 3 bases, with 4 bases between the two germline ends. The CDR3 is made up of 13 amino acids. The CDR3 sequence is CATSDEDTGELFF. CDR3 DNA: TGTGCCACCAGTGATGAAGACACCGGGGAGCTGTTTTTT.

Ten or more counts support this clonotype. The chain combines TRBV7-6 with TRBJ2-2; D gene unclear. Trimming stripped 8 bases from V and 3 bases from J, with 13 bases between. In germline, CDR1 is SGHVS, CDR2 FNYEAQ. There are 14 residues in the CDR3. Here the CDR3 DNA reads TGTGCCAGCCGTCGGACGGAATACACCGGGGAGCTGTTTTTT. Translating it yields CASRRTEYTGELFF.

This clonotype was recorded many times. This chain links TRBV13 with TRBJ1-2, with 7 bases fitting TRBD1. After removal of 3 bases from V and 3 bases from J, the junction contained 4 bases not matched to a gene. CDR3 length equals 14 residues. Germline CDR1 reads PRHDT; CDR2 reads FYEKMQ (reference sequence). CDR3 protein: CASSLGTAYYGYTF. DNA for the CDR3: TGTGCCAGCAGCTTGGGGACAGCTTACTATGGCTACACCTTC.

This clonotype was seen at least ten times. V usage is TRBV20-1 and J usage is TRBJ2-7, with 13 positions matching TRBD2. V lost 5 bases to trimming and J lost 5 bases; unmatched junction nucleotides: 9. The CDR3 loop spans 15 amino acids. The germline CDR1 and CDR2 sequences are DFQATT and SNEGSKA (reference sequence). The CDR3 reads CSARLAGGLWHEQYF. CDR3 coding DNA: TGCAGTGCTCGACTAGCGGGAGGACTTTGGCACGAGCAGTACTTC.

This clonotype was detected ten times or more. The rearrangement uses TRBV7-9 and TRBJ2-1; 9 nucleotides match TRBD1. The CDR3 is 14 residues long. J gave up 5 bases and V 5 bases, and 4 bases lay outside the gene matches. Germline V CDR1 and CDR2: SEHNR, FQNEAQ (reference sequence). CDR3 coding DNA: TGTGCCAGCAGCACCGGACAGGGGCACAATGAGCAGTTCTTC. This sequence encodes CASSTGQGHNEQFF.

At least ten counts were recorded for this clonotype. The V call is TRBV4-3, the J call TRBJ2-2; 10 bases are shared with TRBD2. The CDR3 consists of 18 residues. Unmatched junction bases numbered 10, after V lost 0 bases and J lost 6 bases. From germline, CDR1 is LGHNA and CDR2 YSLEER. DNA for the CDR3: TGCGCCAGCAGCCAAGATCGCCTAGCGGGAGTTAAGGCCGGGGAGCTGTTTTTT. Translating it yields CASSQDRLAGVKAGELFF.

The chain joins TRBV5-1 to TRBJ2-7, with D possibly matching TRBD1 (6 bases). The CDR3 spans 18 residues. V was trimmed by 4 bases and J by 0 bases, leaving 23 bases between them. CDR1 SGHRS and CDR2 YFSETQ come from the germline V gene. The CDR3: CASSPFGQLRGSSYEQYF. CDR3 in DNA: TGCGCCAGCAGCCCTTTTGGACAGCTTCGGGGCTCCTCCTACGAGCAGTACTTC.

This clonotype was recorded many times. V and J are TRBV7-9 and TRBJ2-3; TRBD2 matches 7 bases. This CDR3 has 15 residues. Germline-derived CDR1 and CDR2 are SEHNR and FQNEAQ (reference sequence). J gave up 5 bases and V 2 bases, and 7 bases lay outside the gene matches. DNA of the CDR3: TGTGCCAGCAGCTTAAAGGCGGGAGAGCAAGATACGCAGTATTTT. Amino acid sequence: CASSLKAGEQDTQYF.

This clonotype was seen at least ten times. The chain employs TRBV7-2 and TRBJ1-2; unclear D gene. Germline V gene data show CDR1 as SGHTA and CDR2 as FQGNSA. V lost 1 base, J lost 4 bases, and 4 bases lay in between. The CDR3 contains 12 residues. CDR3 coding DNA: TGTGCCAGCAGCTTAGTTCCCTATGGCTACACCTTC. Its protein is CASSLVPYGYTF.

This clonotype has ten or more counts. The chain employs TRBV7-8 and TRBJ2-2; a possible D gene is TRBD2 (5 bases). From germline, CDR1 is SGHVS and CDR2 FQNEAQ. The V and J ends lost 3 bases and 2 bases respectively, with 13 bases between them. CDR3 size: 16 residues. CDR3 DNA: TGTGCCAGCAGCTTTCTTACGGGGTTCAACACCGGGGAGCTGTTTTTT. It is translated as CASSFLTGFNTGELFF.